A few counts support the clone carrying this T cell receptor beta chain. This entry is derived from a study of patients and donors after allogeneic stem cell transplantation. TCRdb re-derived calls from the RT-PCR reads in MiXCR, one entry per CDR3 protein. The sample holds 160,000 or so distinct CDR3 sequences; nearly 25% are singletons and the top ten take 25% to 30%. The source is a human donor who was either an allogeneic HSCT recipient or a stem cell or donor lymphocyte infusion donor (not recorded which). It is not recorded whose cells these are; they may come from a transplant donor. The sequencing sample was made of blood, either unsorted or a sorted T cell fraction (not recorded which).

The DNA of the CDR3 is TGTGCTAGTGGTCGAGGGGTCTTGAGCTCTGGGGCCAACGTCCTGACTTTC. Translation gives CASGRGVLSSGANVLTF. The V call is TRBV12-5, the J call TRBJ2-6; either TRBD1 or TRBD2 may fit D (5 bases each). Germline V lookup: CDR1 LGHNT, CDR2 FRNRAP. The CDR3 extends over 17 amino acids. The germline V and J ends were trimmed by 5 bases and 0 bases, with 14 bases remaining between them.